These 14 T cell receptor beta chains share one sample of origin, sequenced in a study of T cell repertoires in cytomegalovirus infection. MiXCR was run by TCRdb on the reads, yielding one entry per CDR3 protein. The repertoire holds around 900,000 distinct CDR3 sequences, with approximately 30% as singletons. Their antigen targets remain unknown. The sample in question was cultured CD8+ T cells from PBMCs, obtained from culture after CMV antigen stimulation. These receptors were obtained from a human donor in good health (CMV status not recorded). Some clones in this sample may be carry-over from other donors' samples.

V usage is TRBV2 and J usage is TRBJ2-7; 9 nucleotides align to TRBD1. This CDR3 region has 12 residues. The trim removed 10 bases at V and 4 bases at J, leaving 5 bases unmatched. Germline V gives CDR1 SNHLY, CDR2 FYNNEI. The CDR3, as DNA: TGTGCCACCACCGGGACAGGGTACGAGCAGTACTTC. Its protein is CATTGTGYEQYF.

The chain joins TRBV10-3 to TRBJ2-7; 8 bases line up with TRBD2. The CDR3 is 12 amino acids. V gave up 7 bases and J gave up 7 bases; unmatched junction bases: 6. CDR1 and CDR2 (germline): ENHRY, SYGVKD. The CDR3 reads CAITPGGEEQYF. In nucleotides, the CDR3 is TGTGCCATCACCCCCGGGGGGGAAGAGCAGTACTTC.

The rearrangement joins TRBV19 to TRBJ1-2; 12 positions match TRBD1. Trimming cost V 9 bases and J 8 bases; bases outside gene matches: 4. CDR3 length equals 12 residues. In germline, CDR1 is LNHDA, CDR2 SQIVND (reference sequence). DNA for the CDR3: TGTGCCAGCGGGACAGGGGGCGCCGGCTACACCTTC. Encoded protein: CASGTGGAGYTF.

The CDR3 nucleotides read TGTGCCAGCAGTGTGGGGACAACGACCGGGGAGCTGTTTTTT. It is translated as CASSVGTTTGELFF. The chain has TRBV27 and TRBJ2-2; tentative D call: TRBD1 (6 bases). V lost 5 bases, J lost 5 bases, and 12 bases lay in between. The V gene's germline CDR1 is MNHEY and CDR2 SMNVEV (reference sequence). The CDR3 spans 14 residues.

The chain has TRBV2 and TRBJ1-2; D not resolved. V was cut by 4 bases and J by 4 bases, with 13 bases left in between. The CDR3 has 14 residues. Germline V gene data show CDR1 as SNHLY and CDR2 as FYNNEI. The CDR3 sequence: CASSGRVRGYGYTF. In nucleotides, the CDR3 is TGTGCCAGCAGTGGTCGGGTCAGAGGCTATGGCTACACCTTC. Full variable domain (remainder filled in from reference TRBV2 and TRBJ1-2): EPEVTQTPSHQVTQMGQEVILRCVPISNHLYFYWYRQILGQKVEFLVSFYNNEISEKSEIFDDQFSVERPDGSNFTLKIRSTKLEDSAMYFCASSGRVRGYGYTFGSGTRLTVV.

The chain recombines TRBV19 with TRBJ2-2; unclear D gene. V lost 1 base and J 6 bases, leaving 6 bases between the germline ends. CDR3 size: 13 residues. Germline values: CDR1 LNHDA, CDR2 SQIVND (reference sequence). DNA for the CDR3: TGTGCCAGTAGTATAGTGGGCCCCGGGGAGCTGTTTTTT. Its protein product is CASSIVGPGELFF.

This rearrangement joins TRBV27 to TRBJ2-3, with TRBD2 matching over 10 bases. This CDR3 has 16 residues. Germline V lookup: CDR1 MNHEY, CDR2 SMNVEV (reference sequence). After removal of 2 bases from V and 2 bases from J, the junction contained 4 bases not matched to a gene. CDR3 amino acids: CASSLLAGAHTDTQYF. The CDR3 DNA reads TGTGCCAGCAGTTTACTAGCGGGGGCTCACACAGATACGCAGTATTTT.

The chain couples TRBV6-1 to TRBJ2-3; no clear D gene. Trimming cost V 5 bases and J 4 bases, with 10 bases left between them. Per the germline V gene, CDR1 is MNHNS and CDR2 is SASEGT. The length of the CDR3 is 13 residues. The CDR3 sequence: CASSTGRSDTQYF. CDR3 coding DNA: TGTGCCAGCAGTACCGGACGGTCAGATACGCAGTATTTT.

This chain links TRBV2 with TRBJ2-3, with 10 bases matching TRBD1. Germline-derived CDR1 and CDR2 are SNHLY and FYNNEI. The V segment lost 10 bases and the J segment 4 bases; nucleotides outside the gene matches: 5. The CDR3 totals 13 residues. The CDR3 loop is CATVGQGPDTQYF. The DNA for the CDR3 is TGTGCCACGGTGGGACAGGGGCCAGATACGCAGTATTTT.

This clonotype occurred a few times. V usage is TRBV11-2 and J usage is TRBJ2-5; no clear D gene. Germline V CDR1 and CDR2: SGHAT, FQNNGV. V was cut by 7 bases and J by 3 bases, with 9 bases left in between. The CDR3 is 12 amino acids. The CDR3 protein is CASTYSEETQYF. The CDR3 DNA follows: TGTGCCAGCACCTACAGCGAAGAGACCCAGTACTTC.

The sample holds many counts of this clonotype. The V and J genes are TRBV6-1 and TRBJ1-6; D is possibly TRBD1 (6 bases). The CDR3 is 14 amino acids. Germline values: CDR1 MNHNS, CDR2 SASEGT. V lost 3 bases to trimming and J lost 10 bases, with 13 bases between them. The CDR3 loop reads CASSEVQGNSPLHF. CDR3 bases: TGTGCCAGCAGTGAGGTACAGGGTAACTCACCCCTCCACTTT.

This clonotype appeared many times. The chain employs TRBV19 and TRBJ2-3; D remains ambiguous. There are 11 residues in the CDR3. Germline V gene lookup returns CDR1 LNHDA and CDR2 SQIVND (reference sequence). V was clipped by 3 bases and J by 6 bases, with 4 bases between them. CDR3 residues: CASSIGDTQYF. DNA of the CDR3: TGTGCCAGTAGTATCGGGGATACGCAGTATTTT. The full variable domain, in which reference TRBV19 and TRBJ2-3 provide the parts outside the CDR3, is DGGITQSPKYLFRKEGQNVTLSCEQNLNHDAMYWYRQDPGQGLRLIYYSQIVNDFQKGDIAEGYSVSREKKESFPLTVTSAQKNPTAFYLCASSIGDTQYFGPGTRLTVL.

This clonotype showed up just a few times. This chain uses TRBV4-1 with TRBJ2-2, with D perhaps assigned TRBD1 or TRBD2 (5 bases each). The CDR3 sequence is 14 residues long. Per germline, CDR1 MGHRA and CDR2 YSYEKL. The V end lost 3 bases, the J end lost 6 bases, and 11 bases lay between the germline ends. The CDR3 loop is CASSQGTAAGELFF. The CDR3 bases are TGCGCCAGCAGCCAGGGGACCGCGGCCGGGGAGCTGTTTTTT.

A few counts support this clonotype. The CDR3 DNA follows: TGTGCCAGTAGTATCAGGGGTCGAGTCCCTGAAGCTTTCTTT. Translating it yields CASSIRGRVPEAFF. The chain has TRBV19 and TRBJ1-1, with a weak D call TRBD1 (6 bases). The CDR3 contains 14 residues. Trimming removed 3 bases at V and 6 bases at J, with 14 bases between. Germline assignment: CDR1 LNHDA and CDR2 SQIVND (reference sequence).